This TCR beta chain was captured in a study of blood T cell repertoires in COVID-19. In the study overall: Acute-phase and convalescent COVID-19 samples originated in the United States, Italy and Spain. T cells, B-cell-depleted T cells, or PBMCs provided the cDNA or gDNA that served as material.

In the authors' workflow: How many nucleated cells were present was estimated from reference gene primer amplification. The table came from immunoSEQ multiplex PCR; TCRdb's copy has only in-frame clones and leaves some out. V and J calls and clone size are as listed in that table; D and trimming were resolved from the DNA. Here the sample spans roughly 200,000 clones, approximately 88% being singletons. This CDR3 is built from 15 residues. From germline, CDR1 is SGHRS and CDR2 YFSETQ. The V end lost 2 bases, the J end lost 4 bases, and 14 bases lay between the germline ends. The chain joins TRBV5-1 to TRBJ2-3; D not resolved. Sequenced: peripheral blood. This TCR came from a woman between 25 and 40 years old with acute or convalescent COVID-19. For the CDR3, the DNA is TGCGCCAGCAGCTTACTGGTCTTCTCCCCAGATACGCAGTATTTT. Residues: CASSLLVFSPDTQYF.